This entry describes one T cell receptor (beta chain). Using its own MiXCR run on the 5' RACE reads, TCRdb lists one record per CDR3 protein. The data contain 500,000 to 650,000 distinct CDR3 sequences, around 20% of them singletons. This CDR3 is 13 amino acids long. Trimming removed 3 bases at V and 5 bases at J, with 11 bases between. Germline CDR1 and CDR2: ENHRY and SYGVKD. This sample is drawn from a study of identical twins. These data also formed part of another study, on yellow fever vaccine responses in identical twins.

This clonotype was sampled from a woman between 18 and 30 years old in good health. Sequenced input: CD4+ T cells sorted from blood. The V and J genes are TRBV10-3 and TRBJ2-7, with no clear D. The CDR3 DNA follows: TGTGCCATCAGTGACTCCGGACGAAACGAGCAGTACGTC. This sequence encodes CAISDSGRNEQYV.